Listed here are 20 T cell receptor beta chains from one sample, sequenced in a study of control samples from healthy donors and cancer patients. The protocol was immunoSEQ multiplex PCR, while the TCRdb copy is restricted to in-frame clones and leaves out a portion. Of tens of thousands of clones listed, 88% are singletons. Material: blood. The origin of the receptors is a woman aged 70-85 years in good health.

This chain connects TRBV7-9 to TRBJ1-5; 9 bases are shared with TRBD1. With V trimmed by 1 base and J by 7 bases, 5 bases remained unmatched. From germline, CDR1 is SEHNR and CDR2 FQNEAQ (reference sequence). This CDR3 contains 15 residues. The CDR3, as DNA: TGTGCCAGCAGCTTAGAGGGACAGGGTGAACAGCCCCAGCATTTT. Translated: CASSLEGQGEQPQHF.

This chain links TRBV5-1 with TRBJ2-1; weak D call: TRBD2 (7 bases). The CDR3 sequence is 19 residues long. V dropped 4 bases and J dropped 2 bases, with 25 bases sitting between them. The germline gives CDR1 SGHRS, CDR2 YFSETQ. CDR3: CASSTSYPGRGAAYNEQFF. The CDR3 bases are TGCGCCAGCAGCACCTCTTACCCGGGACGGGGGGCCGCCTACAATGAGCAGTTCTTC.

This chain connects TRBV18 to TRBJ1-5; D unresolved. This CDR3 is built from 15 residues. Germline CDR1 and CDR2: KGHSH and LQKENI. The V gene lost 4 bases and the J gene lost 0 bases, with 10 bases spanning the gap. The CDR3 here is CASSLGWGSNQPQHF. Here the CDR3 DNA reads TGTGCCAGCTCACTGGGTTGGGGTAGCAATCAGCCCCAGCATTTT.

As DNA, the CDR3 is TGTGCCAGCAGTCCGGGGGCCGGGACAGGGAACTCCTACGAGCAGTACTTC. Its protein product is CASSPGAGTGNSYEQYF. This sequence joins TRBV6-6 and TRBJ2-7, with 9 bases that match TRBD1. Germline V gives CDR1 MNHNY, CDR2 SVGAGI (reference sequence). CDR3 length: 17 residues. V lost 5 bases and J lost 0; bases outside the gene matches: 11.

This clone turned up a few times. The gene calls are TRBV27 and TRBJ2-7; no reliable D call. The CDR3 consists of 13 residues. Germline CDR1 reads MNHEY; CDR2 reads SMNVEV (reference sequence). Trimming took off 2 bases at V and 7 bases at J, with 12 bases between the two ends. In nucleotides, the CDR3 is TGTGCCAGCAGTTTAGCCCGAAGAGCAGAGCAGTACTTC. It yields the protein CASSLARRAEQYF.

The rearrangement links TRBV11-3 to TRBJ2-1; D gene unclear. The CDR3 covers 15 residues. Looked up from germline, CDR1 is SGHNT and CDR2 is YENEEA. V lost 4 bases and J 0 bases, leaving 10 bases between the germline ends. The CDR3 region has the DNA TGTGCCAGCAGCTCCGCCCAGAGCTCCTACAATGAGCAGTTCTTC. Translation: CASSSAQSSYNEQFF.

This rearrangement joins TRBV4-1 to TRBJ1-1, with 8 positions matching TRBD1. Germline trimming cut 1 base from V and 5 bases from J; bases unmatched to any gene: 6. Germline assignment: CDR1 MGHRA and CDR2 YSYEKL. The CDR3 extends over 15 amino acids. DNA for the CDR3: TGCGCCAGCAGCCAAGGCATACAGGGGGGGACTGAAGCTTTCTTT. Its protein is CASSQGIQGGTEAFF.

The V and J genes are TRBV19 and TRBJ2-2; tentatively, D is TRBD1 (5 bases). CDR1 is LNHDA and CDR2 is SQIVND in the germline V gene (reference sequence). The CDR3 consists of 16 residues. The V end lost 6 bases, the J end lost 2 bases, and 16 bases lay between the germline ends. CDR3 sequence reads: CASREDNSFNTGELFF. CDR3 in DNA: TGTGCCAGTAGAGAGGACAACTCCTTTAACACCGGGGAGCTGTTTTTT. The entire variable domain, with the rest obtained from reference TRBV19 and TRBJ2-2, is as follows: DGGITQSPKYLFRKEGQNVTLSCEQNLNHDAMYWYRQDPGQGLRLIYYSQIVNDFQKGDIAEGYSVSREKKESFPLTVTSAQKNPTAFYLCASREDNSFNTGELFFGEGSRLTVL.

The rearrangement links TRBV22-1 to TRBJ1-2. TRBV22-1 is assigned pseudogene status. The CDR3 runs 18 residues. Written as DNA, the CDR3 is TGTCCTGGGAGCGCCCGACTTCTTGGGTCGGGGGTTAACTATGGCTACACCTTC. It codes for CPGSARLLGSGVNYGYTF.

This chain links TRBV6-2 or TRBV6-3 with TRBJ1-5, with D uncertain. In germline, CDR1 is MNHEY, CDR2 SVGEGT. The CDR3 is 12 residues long. Trimming removed 6 bases from V and 7 bases from J, with 10 bases in between. CDR3 amino acids: CASSEGGQPQHF. In DNA, the CDR3 is TGTGCCAGCAGCGAGGGAGGCCAGCCCCAGCATTTT.

The chain couples TRBV19 to TRBJ1-2, with 7 bases identical to TRBD1. CDR1 and CDR2 (germline): LNHDA, SQIVND (reference sequence). With V trimmed by 4 bases and J by 8 bases, 7 bases remained unmatched. The CDR3 covers 13 residues. CDR3 sequence: CASSTTGDRGYTF. CDR3 in DNA: TGTGCCAGTAGTACTACAGGGGACCGCGGCTACACCTTC.

In DNA form, the CDR3 reads TGTGCCAGCAGCCAGAGCGACCTCTATAATTCACCCCTCCACTTT. This codes for CASSQSDLYNSPLHF. The rearrangement links TRBV11-2 to TRBJ1-6; D remains unclear. CDR1 is SGHAT and CDR2 is FQNNGV in the germline V gene. The ends were cut back, 5 bases at V and 3 bases at J, with 11 bases in the middle. This CDR3 has 15 residues.

This rearrangement joins TRBV5-5 to TRBJ2-3; D could derive from TRBD1 or TRBD2 (5 bases each). The germline V and J ends were trimmed by 3 bases and 4 bases, with 6 bases remaining between them. The CDR3 is 12 amino acids. Germline CDR1 is SGHKS and CDR2 is YYEKEE (reference sequence). DNA of the CDR3: TGTGCCAGCAGCTGGGGACCAGATACGCAGTATTTT. Translating gives CASSWGPDTQYF.

Only one count was recorded for this clone. The chain is built from TRBV2 and TRBJ1-2; weak D call: TRBD1 (5 bases). CDR1 and CDR2 (germline): SNHLY, FYNNEI. Trimming removed 5 bases from V and 6 bases from J, with 13 bases in between. The CDR3 totals 13 residues. For the CDR3, the DNA is TGTGCCAGCAGTCAAACAGGATTTGATGGCTACACCTTC. This sequence encodes CASSQTGFDGYTF. Combining the CDR3 with reference TRBV2 and TRBJ1-2 gives the whole variable domain EPEVTQTPSHQVTQMGQEVILRCVPISNHLYFYWYRQILGQKVEFLVSFYNNEISEKSEIFDDQFSVERPDGSNFTLKIRSTKLEDSAMYFCASSQTGFDGYTFGSGTRLTVV.

V usage is TRBV6-5 and J usage is TRBJ1-2; a weak D match, TRBD1 (5 bases). The CDR3 covers 13 residues. CDR1 MNHEY and CDR2 SVGAGI come from the germline V gene. V was cut by 7 bases and J by 8 bases, with 17 bases left in between. CDR3 in DNA: TGTGCCAGCACCCAAGACAGTTTGGAGGGCTACACCTTC. Residues: CASTQDSLEGYTF.

V is TRBV5-6 and J is TRBJ1-2, with TRBD1 matching over 7 bases. The V segment lost 0 bases and the J segment 4 bases; nucleotides outside the gene matches: 3. In germline, CDR1 is SGHDT, CDR2 YYEEEE. The CDR3 has 14 residues. The CDR3 is CASSLEAGGYGYTF. CDR3 DNA sequence: TGTGCCAGCAGCTTGGAGGCAGGGGGCTATGGCTACACCTTC.

This clone was found many times. V usage is TRBV19 and J usage is TRBJ1-2; no definite D call. The CDR3 spans 17 residues. CDR1 LNHDA and CDR2 SQIVND come from the germline V gene (reference sequence). Between the trimmed V and J ends, which lost 2 bases and 3 bases, there was a span of 19 bases. The CDR3 here is CASSIIGSQTRYYGYTF. The DNA for the CDR3 is TGTGCCAGTAGTATAATTGGGTCCCAAACGAGATACTATGGCTACACCTTC.

The chain has TRBV10-3 and TRBJ1-4; tentatively, D is TRBD1 (6 bases). V dropped 3 bases and J dropped 6 bases, with 14 bases sitting between them. From germline, CDR1 is ENHRY and CDR2 SYGVKD. The CDR3 covers 15 residues. CDR3 DNA sequence: TGTGCCATCAGTGATCAGGGACATATGGATGAAAAACTGTTTTTT. It encodes CAISDQGHMDEKLFF.

This chain uses TRBV5-4 with TRBJ2-1, with D possibly being TRBD2 (5 bases). The CDR3 covers 18 residues. The V gene lost 4 bases and the J gene lost 0 bases, with 20 bases spanning the gap. Germline V CDR1 and CDR2: SGHNT, YYREEE (reference sequence). The CDR3, as DNA: TGTGCCAGCAGCCTCTCCACGGCGGGCGTGAGCTCCTACAATGAGCAGTTCTTC. Translated, it gives CASSLSTAGVSSYNEQFF.

The chain employs TRBV2 and TRBJ1-1; D ambiguous. This CDR3 region has 14 residues. Germline CDR1 and CDR2: SNHLY and FYNNEI. V shed 2 bases and J shed 8 bases, with 15 bases lying between them. CDR3 bases: TGTGCCAGCAGTGAAAACGTAGGACGAACGGAAGCTTTCTTT. It is translated as CASSENVGRTEAFF.